This T cell receptor beta chain is drawn from a study of T cells in Graves' hyperthyroidism and ophthalmopathy. On the study more broadly: Peripheral blood was obtained at initial diagnosis, preceding any treatment.

Regions amplified from RNA transcripts were the TCR beta CDR3 regions. The TCR CDR3 was amplified in a first-round RT-PCR using the HTBI primer set. TCRdb re-called the multiplex PCR reads through MiXCR, storing one row per CDR3 protein. The sample shows some 650,000 distinct CDR3 sequences, around 15% of them seen only once. Whole-study results and caveats: In the analysis, a 13 V-J model separated ophthalmopathy from stable hyperthyroidism. Most thyroid clonotypes expanded above 0.001 appeared in blood too. Ophthalmopathy was identified by the model a median 6.5 months ahead of onset.

This clonotype occurred a few times. Its antigen is unidentified. This CDR3 spans 15 amino acids. Trimming took 4 bases from V and 9 from J; bases not matched to a gene: 7. Germline CDR1 is MGHRA and CDR2 is YSYEKL. The receptor comes from a woman between 40 and 50 years old with Graves' ophthalmopathy. The sequenced material came from blood. This chain links TRBV4-1 with TRBJ1-6; 9 positions agree with TRBD1. The CDR3 sequence: CASSPDRGPSSPLHF. The CDR3 DNA sequence: TGCGCCAGCAGCCCGGACAGGGGACCTAGTTCACCCCTCCACTTT.